The 24 T cell receptor beta chains reported below all come from one sample, sequenced in a study of T cells in Graves' hyperthyroidism and ophthalmopathy. The TCR beta CDR3 regions underwent amplification using RNA transcripts as the source. The TCR CDR3 was amplified in a first-round RT-PCR using the HTBI primer set. TCRdb itself ran the multiplex PCR reads through MiXCR, one entry per CDR3 protein. The data show approximately 370,000 distinct CDR3 sequences, roughly a sixth seen once. Sequencing was performed on blood. Source of these receptors: a woman under 40 with Graves' hyperthyroidism that later progressed to Graves' ophthalmopathy.

This clonotype was detected ten times or more. The chain joins TRBV2 to TRBJ2-1, with D possibly matching TRBD2 (6 bases). Germline CDR1 SNHLY, CDR2 FYNNEI. The CDR3 contains 15 residues. The V gene lost 10 bases and the J gene lost 4 bases, with 20 bases spanning the gap. Here the CDR3 reads CAILRLGREYNEQFF. DNA of the CDR3: TGTGCCATACTTCGACTGGGACGGGAGTACAATGAGCAGTTCTTC.

This clonotype has only a few counts. V usage is TRBV4-1 and J usage is TRBJ1-2; no clear D gene. Germline CDR1 reads MGHRA; CDR2 reads YSYEKL. CDR3 length: 15 amino acids. The V and J ends lost 0 bases and 4 bases respectively, with 12 bases between them. CDR3: CASSQENLGSYGYTF. The CDR3 region has the DNA TGCGCCAGCAGCCAAGAGAATCTTGGCAGCTATGGCTACACCTTC.

This clonotype was counted a few times. The gene calls are TRBV2 and TRBJ1-5; D is undetermined. This CDR3 has 12 amino acids. Germline lookup yields CDR1 SNHLY and CDR2 FYNNEI. V was trimmed by 7 bases and J by 3 bases, leaving 7 bases between them. The CDR3, as DNA: TGTGCCAGCACTGGAGTCAATCAGCCCCAGCATTTT. Its translation: CASTGVNQPQHF. Full variable domain (outside the CDR3, taken from reference TRBV2 and TRBJ1-5): EPEVTQTPSHQVTQMGQEVILRCVPISNHLYFYWYRQILGQKVEFLVSFYNNEISEKSEIFDDQFSVERPDGSNFTLKIRSTKLEDSAMYFCASTGVNQPQHFGDGTRLSIL.

This clonotype was seen only a few times. The V gene is TRBV20-1, the J gene TRBJ2-2; a possible D gene is TRBD2 (6 bases). This CDR3 region has 14 residues. Trimming cost V 5 bases and J 5 bases, with 15 bases left between them. Germline V gives CDR1 DFQATT, CDR2 SNEGSKA (reference sequence). CDR3 amino acids: CSALGRERTGELFF. CDR3 bases: TGCAGTGCTCTTGGGCGGGAACGAACCGGGGAGCTGTTTTTT.

The V call is TRBV4-1, the J call TRBJ1-2; tentative D call: TRBD1 (5 bases). The germline gives CDR1 MGHRA, CDR2 YSYEKL. CDR3 length: 15 amino acids. The V and J ends lost 1 base and 3 bases respectively, with 12 bases between them. Here the CDR3 reads CASSQVGGRDYGYTF. The CDR3 bases are TGCGCCAGCAGCCAAGTGGGGGGACGGGACTATGGCTACACCTTC.

This clonotype has at least ten counts. The CDR3 nucleotides are TGTGCCTATAAGGAATTAGCTAACTATGGCTACACCTTC. Translating it yields CAYKELANYGYTF. The V gene is TRBV30, the J gene TRBJ1-2; D gene ambiguous. This CDR3 has 13 amino acids. CDR1 and CDR2 (germline): GTSNPN, SVGIG (reference sequence). V was trimmed by 7 bases and J by 0 bases, leaving 12 bases between them.

This clonotype was seen many times. The gene calls are TRBV27 and TRBJ1-1; D gene unclear. Trimming removed 6 bases from V and 2 bases from J, with 10 bases in between. Germline CDR1 is MNHEY and CDR2 is SMNVEV (reference sequence). The CDR3 runs 13 residues. The CDR3 is CASSRTINTEAFF. CDR3 sequence (DNA): TGTGCCAGCAGCCGCACTATCAACACTGAAGCTTTCTTT.

This clonotype was seen only a few times. The CDR3, as DNA: TGCAGTGTGGATGGGGGGTTCTTC. It is translated as CSVDGGFF. The chain employs TRBV20-1 and TRBJ2-1, with D perhaps given as TRBD1 or TRBD2 (5 bases each). Germline V gene sequence: CDR1 DFQATT, CDR2 SNEGSKA (reference sequence). V gave up 7 bases and J gave up 15 bases, with 10 bases separating them. The CDR3 is 8 residues long.

V and J are TRBV5-1 and TRBJ1-1; D possibly corresponds to TRBD1 (5 bases). Trimming took 0 bases from V and 10 from J, leaving 16 bases between them. Germline lookup yields CDR1 SGHRS and CDR2 YFSETQ. The CDR3 runs 14 residues. CDR3 amino acids: CASSLEWGQTLAFF. The CDR3 bases are TGCGCCAGCAGCTTGGAGTGGGGCCAGACCCTAGCTTTCTTT.

This clonotype was seen many times. The V gene is TRBV5-1, the J gene TRBJ1-1, with D possibly being TRBD1 (5 bases). Per germline, CDR1 SGHRS and CDR2 YFSETQ. Between the trimmed V and J ends, which lost 4 bases and 7 bases, there was a span of 17 bases. This CDR3 has 14 residues. CDR3 bases: TGCGCCAGCAGCACCCCGGGGGGGTGGGGTGAAGCTTTCTTT. Translating gives CASSTPGGWGEAFF.

The rearrangement links TRBV14 to TRBJ2-1; D perhaps matches TRBD1 (6 bases). This CDR3 has 17 amino acids. The germline CDR1 and CDR2 sequences are SGHDN and FVKESK. The ends were cut back, 4 bases at V and 3 bases at J, with 19 bases in the middle. The DNA for the CDR3 is TGTGCCAGCAGCCCGTACCAGGGGACCTACGACTACAATGAGCAGTTCTTC. Translating it yields CASSPYQGTYDYNEQFF.

There are many counts of this clonotype. The genes are TRBV12-3 or TRBV12-4 and TRBJ1-2; 10 nucleotides agree with TRBD1. V trimming: 6 bases; J trimming: 6 bases; junction bases outside the gene matches: 4. The CDR3 extends over 13 amino acids. The CDR3, as DNA: TGTGCCAGCAGCTCCGGGACAGGGGATGGCTACACCTTC. The encoded protein is CASSSGTGDGYTF.

The chain joins TRBV5-1 to TRBJ2-5; TRBD1 or TRBD2 may be the D gene (6 bases each). Trimming removed 1 base at V and 7 bases at J, with 17 bases between. Germline values: CDR1 SGHRS, CDR2 YFSETQ. The CDR3 contains 15 residues. The CDR3 is CASSLTTGPEGTQYF. The CDR3 coding sequence is TGCGCCAGCAGCTTGACGACAGGACCGGAGGGGACCCAGTACTTC.

This clonotype was seen only a few times. The rearrangement uses TRBV5-5 and TRBJ2-1, with D perhaps TRBD2 (6 bases). The CDR3 spans 16 residues. Trimming removed 3 bases from V and 7 bases from J, with 20 bases in between. Germline CDR1 reads SGHKS; CDR2 reads YYEKEE (reference sequence). CDR3 sequence (DNA): TGTGCCAGCAGCTCCACGACTAGGGCCGATAGAAATGAGCAGTTCTTC. Translating it yields CASSSTTRADRNEQFF. The full variable domain, completed using reference TRBV5-5 and TRBJ2-1, is DAGVTQSPTHLIKTRGQQVTLRCSPISGHKSVSWYQQVLGQGPQFIFQYYEKEERGRGNFPDRFSARQFPNYSSELNVNALLLGDSALYLCASSSTTRADRNEQFFGPGTRLTVL.

The genes are TRBV5-1 and TRBJ2-3; 7 positions match TRBD2. With 6 bases clipped from V and 6 bases from J, the junction kept 16 bases outside the gene matches. The CDR3 consists of 16 residues. Per germline, CDR1 SGHRS and CDR2 YFSETQ. CDR3 DNA: TGCGCCAGCATCCTGCTGGCTAGCGGAGGATCGGATACGCAGTATTTT. As protein: CASILLASGGSDTQYF.

The rearrangement joins TRBV6-5 to TRBJ2-7; the D call may be TRBD1 or TRBD2 (6 bases each). The V gene lost 7 bases and the J gene lost 5 bases, with 15 bases spanning the gap. The CDR3 spans 13 residues. Germline CDR1 reads MNHEY; CDR2 reads SVGAGI. The CDR3 DNA reads as TGTGCCAGCACCGTTTGGGGGGCTAACGAGCAGTACTTC. Its protein product is CASTVWGANEQYF.

This clonotype has a handful of counts. The chain recombines TRBV19 with TRBJ2-2; D may be TRBD1 (7 bases). CDR1 and CDR2 from the germline V gene are LNHDA and SQIVND (reference sequence). The CDR3 is 14 amino acids. V was cut by 5 bases and J by 7 bases, with 14 bases left in between. The CDR3 coding sequence is TGTGCCAGTAGTGCTCAGGGGGGAAGCGGGGAGCTGTTTTTT. Its translation is CASSAQGGSGELFF.

V is TRBV30 and J is TRBJ2-5; 14 nucleotides match TRBD2. CDR1 GTSNPN and CDR2 SVGIG come from the germline V gene (reference sequence). With V trimmed by 2 bases and J by 4 bases, 3 bases remained unmatched. This CDR3 region has 15 residues. CDR3 coding DNA: TGTGCCTGGAGTCAAGGACTAGCGGGAGGAGAGACCCAGTACTTC. It yields the protein CAWSQGLAGGETQYF.

The gene calls are TRBV14 and TRBJ1-2; a possible D gene is TRBD1 (5 bases). V was cut by 3 bases and J by 6 bases, with 17 bases left in between. The CDR3 totals 15 residues. Germline V gives CDR1 SGHDN, CDR2 FVKESK. CDR3 in amino acids: CASSQTVSPGHGYTF. The CDR3 nucleotides are TGTGCCAGCAGCCAGACAGTATCACCGGGCCATGGCTACACCTTC.

This clonotype occurred many times. The J gene is TRBJ2-3, the V gene TRBV5-1; D remains ambiguous. Germline CDR1 reads SGHRS; CDR2 reads YFSETQ. The CDR3 loop spans 15 amino acids. The germline V and J ends were trimmed by 1 base and 0 bases, with 9 bases remaining between them. CDR3 DNA sequence: TGCGCCAGCAGCTTGAGAAGGGCTAGCACAGATACGCAGTATTTT. It yields the protein CASSLRRASTDTQYF.

The chain couples TRBV6-1 to TRBJ1-2; D unclear. CDR1 and CDR2 (germline): MNHNS, SASEGT. This CDR3 contains 18 residues. The germline V and J ends were trimmed by 8 bases and 0 bases, with 25 bases remaining between them. The CDR3 bases are TGTGCCAGCCTTGGAAATGACGGAGCAAAAAAAACTAACTATGGCTACACCTTC. As protein: CASLGNDGAKKTNYGYTF.

The chain joins TRBV30 to TRBJ1-3; no definite D call. V was cut by 3 bases and J by 4 bases, with 4 bases left in between. Germline V gene data show CDR1 as GTSNPN and CDR2 as SVGIG (reference sequence). The CDR3 extends over 11 amino acids. The CDR3 sequence: CAWRNGNTIYF. The CDR3 DNA is TGTGCCTGGAGGAACGGAAACACCATATATTTT. Based on the CDR3 plus reference TRBV30 and TRBJ1-3, the full variable domain is SQTIHQWPATLVQPVGSPLSLECTVEGTSNPNLYWYRQAAGRGLQLLFYSVGIGQISSEVPQNLSASRPQDRQFILSSKKLLLSDSGFYLCAWRNGNTIYFGEGSWLTVV.

This clonotype was counted many times. The chain uses TRBV7-2 and TRBJ2-5; no reliable D call. The V end lost 2 bases, the J end lost 5 bases, and 9 bases lay between the germline ends. This CDR3 comprises 13 residues. Looked up from germline, CDR1 is SGHTA and CDR2 is FQGNSA. CDR3 amino acids: CASSLSFRETQYF. DNA of the CDR3: TGTGCCAGCAGCTTATCCTTTCGGGAGACCCAGTACTTC.

This clonotype appeared many times. The J gene is TRBJ1-1, the V gene TRBV7-8; no clear D. V lost 2 bases, J lost 6 bases, and 10 bases lay in between. Germline V CDR1 and CDR2: SGHVS, FQNEAQ. This CDR3 spans 13 amino acids. CDR3 in amino acids: CASSLRFSAEAFF. In nucleotides, the CDR3 is TGTGCCAGCAGCTTAAGGTTCTCGGCTGAAGCTTTCTTT.